This record covers a single T cell receptor (beta chain). The sample originates from a study of blood T cell repertoires in COVID-19. Study information: Spain, Italy and the United States supplied samples that represented acute and convalescent COVID-19.

Germline V gene sequence: CDR1 KGHSH, CDR2 LQKENI. The CDR3 covers 15 residues. V was pared by 3 bases and J by 4 bases, with 15 bases between. The method was immunoSEQ multiplex PCR; TCRdb's version includes in-frame clones alone and lacks a portion of them. The sample has 50,000 to 75,000 clones, roughly nine tenths seen once. This sequence joins TRBV18 and TRBJ1-1; weak D call: TRBD1 (5 bases). The sample taken for sequencing was peripheral blood. This receptor was taken from a human donor in a cohort sampled during active COVID-19. The CDR3 DNA follows: TGTGCCAGCTCACCGGAGGGGCCGGGTCTCACTGAAGCTTTCTTT. Protein: CASSPEGPGLTEAFF.